This paragraph reports one T cell receptor (beta chain). Its target is unknown. This entry belongs to a study of long-term antiretroviral therapy in people with HIV. Study-wide points: Clones expanded before ART dominated the repertoire at all time points. Repertoires looked antigen-experienced, with only a slight naive shift after ART.

Version v3.0 of the immunoSEQ assay ran at survey level. Produced via immunoSEQ multiplex PCR; TCRdb's table is partial and in-frame only. The repertoire has approximately 25,000 clones, around 79% of them found once; the top ten carry roughly 10%. Germline V gene data show CDR1 as SGHNT and CDR2 as YYREEE (reference sequence). Trimming removed 2 bases at V and 4 bases at J, with 15 bases between. This CDR3 has 15 residues. The material was unsorted PBMCs, obtained 2.1 years after starting antiretroviral therapy. The sequence derives from a man aged 25 to 40 with HIV. J is TRBJ1-1 and V is TRBV5-4; TRBD1 is a possible D gene (6 bases). CDR3 protein: CASSLVAGVGTEAFF. For the CDR3, the DNA is TGTGCCAGCAGCTTAGTAGCAGGGGTAGGCACTGAAGCTTTCTTT.